The clone carrying this TCR beta chain came up many times. Its target is unknown. Hyperthyroidism was newly diagnosed in patients aged 18 to 65 (duration under 2 months). Patients were excluded for uncontrolled infection, other autoimmune disease, pregnancy or lactation. Each 10 ml fresh peripheral blood draw supplied the PBMCs. The data were taken from a study of T cells in Graves' hyperthyroidism and ophthalmopathy. Amplified TCR beta CDR3 regions came from RNA transcripts. HTBI primers were employed in a first-round RT-PCR of the TCR CDR3. TCRdb re-called the multiplex PCR reads with MiXCR, one entry per CDR3 protein. The sample includes around 340,000 distinct CDR3 sequences, about 14% of them seen just once. Broader study findings: The blood repertoire included most of the expanded thyroid clonotypes above 0.001.

What was sequenced was blood. This clonotype was sampled from a woman aged 25 to 39 with Graves' hyperthyroidism.

Written as DNA, the CDR3 is TGTGCCAGCCGTCGGTTTGGGGGAGCCACCGGGGAGCTGTTTTTT. Translating gives CASRRFGGATGELFF. This rearrangement joins TRBV2 to TRBJ2-2; D assignment may be TRBD1 or TRBD2 (5 bases each). CDR1 SNHLY and CDR2 FYNNEI come from the germline V gene. CDR3 length: 15 amino acids. V was shortened by 8 bases and J by 4 bases, with 17 bases between the two germline ends.